What follows describes a single T cell receptor (beta chain). Antigen unknown. The data stem from a study of T cell repertoires in cytomegalovirus infection. Whole-study context: Through public TCR beta signatures, both CMV infection and matching HLA type were indicated. The study, taken as a whole, reports: HLA-C-restricted CMV clonotypes gave the most frequent clonotype in two of eight donors.

The V gene lost 0 bases and the J gene lost 8 bases, with 17 bases spanning the gap. The germline V gene encodes CDR1 LGHNA and CDR2 YSLEER. This CDR3 contains 16 residues. MiXCR was run by TCRdb on the reads, yielding one entry per CDR3 protein. The profile shows more than 400,000 distinct CDR3 sequences, around 27% of them singletons. The sequenced material came from PBMCs. The chain is built from TRBV4-3 and TRBJ2-1; D gene uncertain. The source is a human donor in good health (CMV status not recorded). Some clones in this sample may be carry-over from other donors' samples. CDR3 sequence (DNA): TGCGCCAGCAGCCAAGAGTCTTGGCAGGCCCTCGATGAGCAGTTCTTC. Translating it yields CASSQESWQALDEQFF.